This T cell receptor (beta chain) stems from a study of beta chain features in type 1 diabetes. Study summary: On cell yields, gender and age, patients and healthy donors were similar. Study findings and constraints: Among patients with Type 1 diabetes, TCRB CDR3s were moderately but significantly shorter in every one of the four CD4+ subsets. In patients and controls equally, PCR might favor templates that are shorter.

Expressed TCRB transcripts were sequenced, since all the RNA that had been isolated was reverse transcribed. Produced via immunoSEQ multiplex PCR; TCRdb's table is partial and in-frame only. This table holds about 290,000 clones, roughly 8% found once. A remark on this clone: What it binds is unknown.

Every participating donor gave one draw, a heparinised blood sample averaging about 110 mL. The clonotype comes from a woman under 30 in good health. Sequencing input: central memory CD4+ T cells from blood.

DNA for the CDR3: TGTGCCTGGGGGGGTTTGGGCCAGCCCCAGCATTTT. This codes for CAWGGLGQPQHF. This chain joins TRBV30 and TRBJ1-5, with D possibly TRBD1 on 5 matching bases. Germline V gives CDR1 GTSNPN, CDR2 SVGIG (reference sequence). CDR3 length equals 12 residues. Trimming stripped 5 bases from V and 7 bases from J, with 12 bases between.